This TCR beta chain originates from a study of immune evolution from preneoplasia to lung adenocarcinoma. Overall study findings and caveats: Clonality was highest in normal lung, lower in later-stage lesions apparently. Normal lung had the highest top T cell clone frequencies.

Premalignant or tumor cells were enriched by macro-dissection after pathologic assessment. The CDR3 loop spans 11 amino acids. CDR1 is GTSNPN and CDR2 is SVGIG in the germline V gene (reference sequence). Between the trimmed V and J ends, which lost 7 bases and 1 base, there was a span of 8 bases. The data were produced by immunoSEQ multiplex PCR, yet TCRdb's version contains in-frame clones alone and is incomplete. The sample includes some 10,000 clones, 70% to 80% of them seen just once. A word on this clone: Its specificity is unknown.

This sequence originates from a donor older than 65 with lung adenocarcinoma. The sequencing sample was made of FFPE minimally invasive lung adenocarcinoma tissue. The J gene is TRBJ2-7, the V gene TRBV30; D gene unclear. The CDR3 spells CASEGSYEQYF. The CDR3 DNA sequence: TGTGCCTCGGAAGGTTCCTACGAGCAGTACTTC. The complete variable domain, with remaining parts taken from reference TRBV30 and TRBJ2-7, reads SQTIHQWPATLVQPVGSPLSLECTVEGTSNPNLYWYRQAAGRGLQLLFYSVGIGQISSEVPQNLSASRPQDRQFILSSKKLLLSDSGFYLCASEGSYEQYFGPGTRLTVT.